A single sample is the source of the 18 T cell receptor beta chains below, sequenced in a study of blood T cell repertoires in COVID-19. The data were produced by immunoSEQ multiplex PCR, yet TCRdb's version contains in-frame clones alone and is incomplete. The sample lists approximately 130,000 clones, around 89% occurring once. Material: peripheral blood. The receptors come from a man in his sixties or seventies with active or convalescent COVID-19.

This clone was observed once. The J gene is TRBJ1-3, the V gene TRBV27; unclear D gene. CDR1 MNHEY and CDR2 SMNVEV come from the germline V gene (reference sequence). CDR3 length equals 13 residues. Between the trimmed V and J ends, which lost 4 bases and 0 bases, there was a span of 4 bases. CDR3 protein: CASSSGSGNTIYF. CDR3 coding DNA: TGTGCCAGCAGTTCAGGCTCTGGAAACACCATATATTTT.

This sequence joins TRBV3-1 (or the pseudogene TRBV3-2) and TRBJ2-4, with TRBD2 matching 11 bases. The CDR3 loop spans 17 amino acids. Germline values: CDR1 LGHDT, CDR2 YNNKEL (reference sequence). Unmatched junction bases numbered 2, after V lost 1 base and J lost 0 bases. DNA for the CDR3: TGTGCCAGCAGCCAAGGACTAGCGGGACTAGCCAAAAACATTCAGTACTTC. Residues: CASSQGLAGLAKNIQYF.

CDR3 loop: CASSPPHRAGRSYEQYF. For the CDR3, the DNA is TGTGCCAGCAGTCCCCCCCACAGAGCAGGGCGATCCTACGAGCAGTACTTC. This chain links TRBV27 with TRBJ2-7, with D possibly TRBD1 on 5 matching bases. V was pared by 5 bases and J by 1 base, with 21 bases between. Germline V lookup: CDR1 MNHEY, CDR2 SMNVEV (reference sequence). This CDR3 region has 17 residues.

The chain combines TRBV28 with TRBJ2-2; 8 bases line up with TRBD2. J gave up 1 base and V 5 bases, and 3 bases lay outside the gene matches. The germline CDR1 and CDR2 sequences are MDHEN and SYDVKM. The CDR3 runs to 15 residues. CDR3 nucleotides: TGTGCCAGCAGTAGGGGGACTAGGAACACCGGGGAGCTGTTTTTT. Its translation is CASSRGTRNTGELFF.

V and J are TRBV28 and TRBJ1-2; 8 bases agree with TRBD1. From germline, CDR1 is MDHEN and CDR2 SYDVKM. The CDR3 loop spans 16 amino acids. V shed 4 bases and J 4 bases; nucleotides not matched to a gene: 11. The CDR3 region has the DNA TGTGCCAGCAGTTCCCTTGGACAGGGTATCATCTATGGCTACACCTTC. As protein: CASSSLGQGIIYGYTF.

The CDR3 bases are TGTGCCAGCAGCCGGGACAAAGCGAACACTGAAGCTTTCTTT. Translation: CASSRDKANTEAFF. V is TRBV3-1 (or the pseudogene TRBV3-2) and J is TRBJ1-1; D perhaps matches TRBD1 (6 bases). The CDR3 is 14 residues long. Germline CDR1 reads LGHDT; CDR2 reads YNNKEL (reference sequence). Trimming cost V 4 bases and J 1 base, with 10 bases left between them.

The CDR3 coding sequence is TGTGCCAGCAGCACAGGGCAAGGAAACACCATATATTTT. It translates to CASSTGQGNTIYF. This chain uses TRBV6-5 with TRBJ1-3, with a tentative D call TRBD1 (6 bases). CDR3 length equals 13 residues. The V gene lost 6 bases and the J gene lost 4 bases, with 10 bases spanning the gap. CDR1 is MNHEY and CDR2 is SVGAGI in the germline V gene.

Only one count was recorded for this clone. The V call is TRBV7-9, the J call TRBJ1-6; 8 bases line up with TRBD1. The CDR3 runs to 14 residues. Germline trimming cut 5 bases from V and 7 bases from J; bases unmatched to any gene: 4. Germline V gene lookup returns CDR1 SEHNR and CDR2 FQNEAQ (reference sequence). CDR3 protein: CASSLTGVNSPLHF. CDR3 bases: TGTGCCAGCAGCCTGACAGGGGTAAATTCACCCCTCCACTTT.

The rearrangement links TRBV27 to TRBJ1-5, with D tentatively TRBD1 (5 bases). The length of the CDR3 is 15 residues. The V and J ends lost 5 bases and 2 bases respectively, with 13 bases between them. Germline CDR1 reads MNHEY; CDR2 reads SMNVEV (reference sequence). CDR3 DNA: TGTGCCAGCAGTACCGGGGGGACGGGCAATCAGCCCCAGCATTTT. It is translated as CASSTGGTGNQPQHF.

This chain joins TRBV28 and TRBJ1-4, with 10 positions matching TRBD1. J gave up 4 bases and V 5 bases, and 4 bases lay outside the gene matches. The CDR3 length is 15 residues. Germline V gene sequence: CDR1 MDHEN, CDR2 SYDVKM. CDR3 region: CASSRGDRGNEKLFF. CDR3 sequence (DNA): TGTGCCAGCAGTAGGGGGGACAGGGGTAATGAAAAACTGTTTTTT.

CDR3 in DNA: TGTGCCAGCAGCTTGGCTAGCGTGAGCACAGATACGCAGTATTTT. It encodes CASSLASVSTDTQYF. The chain recombines TRBV5-4 with TRBJ2-3; possible D gene TRBD2, 6 bases. Germline V gives CDR1 SGHNT, CDR2 YYREEE (reference sequence). V lost 0 bases and J lost 0, with 8 bases in between. CDR3 length: 15 residues. The variable domain in full, completed from reference TRBV5-4 and TRBJ2-3, reads ETGVTQSPTHLIKTRGQQVTLRCSSQSGHNTVSWYQQALGQGPQFIFQYYREEENGRGNFPPRFSGLQFPNYSSELNVNALELDDSALYLCASSLASVSTDTQYFGPGTRLTVL.

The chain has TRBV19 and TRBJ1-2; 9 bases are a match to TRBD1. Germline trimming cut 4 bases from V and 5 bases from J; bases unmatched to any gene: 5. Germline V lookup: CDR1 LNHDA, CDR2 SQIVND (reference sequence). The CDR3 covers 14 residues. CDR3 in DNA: TGTGCCAGTAGTACCACAGGGGGCGCGTATGGCTACACCTTC. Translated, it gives CASSTTGGAYGYTF.

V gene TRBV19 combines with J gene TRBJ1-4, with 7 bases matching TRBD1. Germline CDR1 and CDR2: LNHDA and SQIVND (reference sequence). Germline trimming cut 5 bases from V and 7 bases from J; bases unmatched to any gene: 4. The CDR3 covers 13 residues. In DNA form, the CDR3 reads TGTGCCAGTAGTCTGGCAGGGGGTGAAAAACTGTTTTTT. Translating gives CASSLAGGEKLFF.

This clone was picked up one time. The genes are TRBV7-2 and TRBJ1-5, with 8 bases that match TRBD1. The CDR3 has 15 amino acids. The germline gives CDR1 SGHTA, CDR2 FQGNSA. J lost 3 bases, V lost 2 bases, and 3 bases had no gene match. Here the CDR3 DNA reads TGTGCCAGCAGCTTACAACAGGGGGACAATCAGCCCCAGCATTTT. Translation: CASSLQQGDNQPQHF.

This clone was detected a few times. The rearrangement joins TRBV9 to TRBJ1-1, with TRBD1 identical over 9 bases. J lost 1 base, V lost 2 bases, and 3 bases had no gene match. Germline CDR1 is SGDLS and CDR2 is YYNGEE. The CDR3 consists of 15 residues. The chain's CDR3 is CASSVGTGSNTEAFF. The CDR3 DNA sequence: TGTGCCAGCAGCGTCGGGACAGGGTCGAACACTGAAGCTTTCTTT.

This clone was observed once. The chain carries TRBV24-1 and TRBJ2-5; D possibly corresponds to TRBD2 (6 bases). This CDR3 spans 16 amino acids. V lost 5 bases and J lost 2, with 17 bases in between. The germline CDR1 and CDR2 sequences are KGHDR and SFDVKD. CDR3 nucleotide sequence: TGTGCCACCAGTGGCCGGGCGAGGGGAGGTCAAGAGACCCAGTACTTC. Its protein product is CATSGRARGGQETQYF.

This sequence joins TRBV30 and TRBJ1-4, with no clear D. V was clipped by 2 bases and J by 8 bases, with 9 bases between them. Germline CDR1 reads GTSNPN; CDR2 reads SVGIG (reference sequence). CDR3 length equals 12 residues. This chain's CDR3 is CAWSPNYEKLFF. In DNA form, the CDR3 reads TGTGCCTGGAGTCCAAACTACGAAAAACTGTTTTTT.

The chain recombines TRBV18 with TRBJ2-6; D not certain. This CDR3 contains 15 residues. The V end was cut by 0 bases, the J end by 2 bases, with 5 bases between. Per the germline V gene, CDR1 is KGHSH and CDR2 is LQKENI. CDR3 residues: CASSPPGAGANVLTF. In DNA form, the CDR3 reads TGTGCCAGCTCACCACCGGGCGCTGGGGCCAACGTCCTGACTTTC.